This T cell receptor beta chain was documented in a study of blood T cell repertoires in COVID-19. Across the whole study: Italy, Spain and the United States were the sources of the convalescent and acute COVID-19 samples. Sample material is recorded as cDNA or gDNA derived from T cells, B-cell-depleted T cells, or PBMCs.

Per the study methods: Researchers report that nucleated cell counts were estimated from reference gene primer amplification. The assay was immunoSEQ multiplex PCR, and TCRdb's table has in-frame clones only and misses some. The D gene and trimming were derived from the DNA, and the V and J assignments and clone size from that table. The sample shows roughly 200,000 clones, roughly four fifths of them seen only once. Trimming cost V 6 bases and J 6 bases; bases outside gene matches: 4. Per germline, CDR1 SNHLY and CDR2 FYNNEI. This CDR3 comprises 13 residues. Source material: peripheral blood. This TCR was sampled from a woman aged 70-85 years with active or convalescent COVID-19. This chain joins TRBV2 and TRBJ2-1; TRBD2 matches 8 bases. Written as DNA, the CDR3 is TGTGCCAGCAGAACTAGCGGAACCAATGAGCAGTTCTTC. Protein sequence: CASRTSGTNEQFF.